This T cell receptor (beta chain) was sequenced during a study of cytomegalovirus exposure and HLA in healthy donors. Study findings and constraints: Later work associated fewer than 20,000 TCR beta sequences with HLA alleles at 0.05 false discovery rate. A later analysis showed that HLA-associated TCR beta chains had undergone more clonal expansion than equally common others. Cytomegalovirus-associated TCR beta chains were listed, numbering approximately 150. The dataset shows that most TCR sequences were rare, while some public TCRs occurred in many donors.

This clone was seen only a few times. Its antigen is currently unknown. The PCR had 60 Vbeta and 13 Jbeta primers. Measured with immunoSEQ multiplex PCR; TCRdb has only the in-frame clones, and not every one. Among 110,000 to 150,000 clones listed, around four fifths were seen once. This CDR3 has 12 residues. This receptor was obtained from a male donor in good health and CMV-seronegative. What was sequenced was PBMCs. The chain uses TRBV21-1 and TRBJ2-7; TRBD1, the table's D call, lacks a check against the DNA. TRBV21-1 is assigned pseudogene status. CDR3 residues: CASNLDRSPEAF. CDR3 in DNA: TGTGCCAGCAACTTAGACAGGTCTCCAGAGGCCTTC.